This T cell receptor beta chain was captured by sequencing in a study of response to subunit inactivated influenza vaccine. This clonotype was observed a handful of times. Germline lookup yields CDR1 DFQATT and CDR2 SNEGSKA (reference sequence). V lost 4 bases and J lost 12, with 13 bases in between. This CDR3 has 12 residues. TCRdb reanalysed the RT-PCR reads using MiXCR and keeps one entry per CDR3 protein. The sample includes a few hundred thousand distinct CDR3 sequences, roughly 22% of them seen just once. The source of this sequence is a man between 50 and 75 years old who received an inactivated influenza vaccine. The sample was PBMCs from blood, taken less than 22 months after vaccination. This chain links TRBV20-1 with TRBJ1-6; TRBD1 might be the D (5 bases). This chain's CDR3 is CSATRVAGPLHF. The CDR3 nucleotides are TGCAGTGCTACCAGGGTGGCGGGACCCCTCCACTTT.